Each of the 5 T cell receptor beta chains below was sequenced from the same sample in a study of T cell responses to AZD1222 COVID-19 vaccine. Using immunoSEQ multiplex PCR, the repertoire was profiled, and TCRdb retains in-frame clones only, with some absent. The repertoire holds about 82,000 clones, with 83% as singletons. This material consisted of peripheral blood, taken 28 days after the second AZD1222 dose. The receptors come from an adult who received the AZD1222 COVID-19 vaccine.

This chain joins TRBV2 and TRBJ1-1; D not resolved. Germline V gene sequence: CDR1 SNHLY, CDR2 FYNNEI. The CDR3 sequence is 12 residues long. V lost 5 bases and J lost 7, with 11 bases in between. The CDR3 here is CASSIKAVEAFF. CDR3 in DNA: TGTGCCAGCAGTATTAAGGCGGTTGAAGCTTTCTTT. The entire variable domain, with the rest obtained from reference TRBV2 and TRBJ1-1, is as follows: EPEVTQTPSHQVTQMGQEVILRCVPISNHLYFYWYRQILGQKVEFLVSFYNNEISEKSEIFDDQFSVERPDGSNFTLKIRSTKLEDSAMYFCASSIKAVEAFFGQGTRLTVV.

The chain is built from TRBV27 and TRBJ1-5; 12 bases fit TRBD1. CDR1 and CDR2 (germline): MNHEY, SMNVEV (reference sequence). V shed 6 bases and J 3 bases; nucleotides not matched to a gene: 6. The CDR3 runs to 16 residues. The CDR3 spells CASSRGTGGTNQPQHF. The CDR3 DNA follows: TGTGCCAGCAGCCGGGGGACAGGGGGCACCAATCAGCCCCAGCATTTT.

The chain uses TRBV6-6 and TRBJ1-1; 10 bases are a match to TRBD1. Germline lookup yields CDR1 MNHNY and CDR2 SVGAGI (reference sequence). Trimming removed 5 bases from V and 0 bases from J; junction bases left unmatched: 12. The CDR3 loop spans 18 amino acids. The CDR3 region has the DNA TGTGCCAGCAGTCATCCACCGGGGGACAGGGGCGTGAACACTGAAGCTTTCTTT. The encoded protein is CASSHPPGDRGVNTEAFF.

The rearrangement links TRBV19 to TRBJ1-1, with a possible D match to TRBD1 (5 bases). With 6 bases removed from V and 0 bases from J, the gap between germline ends came to 20 bases. The germline V gene encodes CDR1 LNHDA and CDR2 SQIVND (reference sequence). This CDR3 contains 17 residues. The CDR3 protein is CASSRGGAEPLNTEAFF. DNA of the CDR3: TGTGCCAGTAGCCGGGGGGGAGCCGAACCTTTGAACACTGAAGCTTTCTTT.

Only one count was recorded for this clone. The chain carries TRBV7-2 and TRBJ1-2; no firm D call. V dropped 5 bases and J dropped 2 bases, with 9 bases sitting between them. Germline CDR1 reads SGHTA; CDR2 reads FQGNSA. The CDR3 is 13 residues long. In DNA, the CDR3 is TGTGCCAGCAGCCGGCTTATGAACTATGGCTACACCTTC. It codes for CASSRLMNYGYTF.